The clone carrying this TCR beta chain was seen a handful of times. Its antigen is as yet unknown. The data were taken from a study of T cell repertoires in cytomegalovirus infection. TCRdb itself ran the reads through MiXCR, one entry per CDR3 protein. This sample carries around 200,000 distinct CDR3 sequences, approximately 40% of them seen once, and the ten largest clones take approximately 60%. The sequence came from a human donor in good health (CMV status not recorded). Some clones in this sample may be carry-over from other donors' samples. The material sequenced was CD8+ T cells from cultured PBMCs, taken from culture after CMV antigen stimulation.

The CDR3 here is CASTPTFLAGGANYYEQYF. The CDR3 nucleotides read TGTGCCAGCACCCCCACCTTTCTAGCGGGAGGGGCCAATTACTACGAGCAGTACTTC. The chain carries TRBV7-8 and TRBJ2-7; TRBD2 agrees at 12 bases. Per the germline V gene, CDR1 is SGHVS and CDR2 is FQNEAQ. The CDR3 runs 19 residues. The V gene end was trimmed by 7 bases and the J gene end by 3 bases; junction bases not matched to a gene: 19.